This T cell receptor (beta chain) was obtained from a study of radiation and T cells in renal cell carcinoma. Method: immunoSEQ multiplex PCR; TCRdb's copy keeps in-frame clones and lacks some. Of some 150,000 clones detected, approximately 86% appear once; the ten largest clones hold 10% to 15%. Regarding time point: blood 2 weeks post-SBRT. Regarding treatment: 15 Gy SBRT to primary tumor, nephrectomy 4 weeks later. Radiation-treated patients gave blood at baseline, week 2 and week 4. The CDR3 is 13 residues long. With V trimmed by 5 bases and J by 6 bases, 4 bases remained unmatched. The V gene's germline CDR1 is SGHRS and CDR2 YFSETQ.

This chain joins TRBV5-1 and TRBJ1-2, with 10 bases lining up with TRBD1. The input for sequencing was blood, taken from a patient whose treatment included radiotherapy and nephrectomy. This TCR derives from a woman aged 50 to 65 with renal cell carcinoma. The CDR3 sequence is CASRRQGADGYTF. The CDR3, as DNA: TGCGCCAGCAGGAGACAGGGGGCGGATGGCTACACCTTC. Combining the CDR3 with reference TRBV5-1 and TRBJ1-2 gives the whole variable domain KAGVTQTPRYLIKTRGQQVTLSCSPISGHRSVSWYQQTPGQGLQFLFEYFSETQRNKGNFPGRFSGRQFSNSRSEMNVSTLELGDSALYLCASRRQGADGYTFGSGTRLTVV.